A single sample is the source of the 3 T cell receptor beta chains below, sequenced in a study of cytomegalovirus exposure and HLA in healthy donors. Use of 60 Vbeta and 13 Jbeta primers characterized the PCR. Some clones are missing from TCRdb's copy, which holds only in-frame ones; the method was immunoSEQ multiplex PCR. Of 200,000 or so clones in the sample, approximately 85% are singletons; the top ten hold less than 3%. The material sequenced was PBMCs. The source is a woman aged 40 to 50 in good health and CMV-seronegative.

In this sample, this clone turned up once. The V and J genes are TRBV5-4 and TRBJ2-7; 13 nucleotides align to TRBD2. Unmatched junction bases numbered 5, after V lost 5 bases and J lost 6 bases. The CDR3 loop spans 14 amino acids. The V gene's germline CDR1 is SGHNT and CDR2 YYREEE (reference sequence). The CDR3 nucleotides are TGTGCCAGCAGTAGGACTAGCGGGAGTAGCGAGCAGTACTTC. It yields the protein CASSRTSGSSEQYF.

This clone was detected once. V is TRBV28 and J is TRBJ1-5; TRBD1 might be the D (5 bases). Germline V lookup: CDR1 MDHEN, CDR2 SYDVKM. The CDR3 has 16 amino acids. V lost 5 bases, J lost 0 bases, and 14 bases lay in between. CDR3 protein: CASSHGAGVSNQPQHF. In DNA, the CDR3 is TGTGCCAGCAGTCACGGTGCGGGGGTTAGCAATCAGCCCCAGCATTTT.

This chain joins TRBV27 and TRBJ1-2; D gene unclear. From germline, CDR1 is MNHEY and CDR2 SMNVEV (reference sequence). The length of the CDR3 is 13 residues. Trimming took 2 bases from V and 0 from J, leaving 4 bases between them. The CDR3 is CASSLGTNYGYTF. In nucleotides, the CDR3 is TGTGCCAGCAGTTTAGGCACTAACTATGGCTACACCTTC.